One sample yielded the 14 T cell receptor beta chains listed below, sequenced in a study of T cell responses to AZD1222 COVID-19 vaccine. The method was immunoSEQ multiplex PCR; TCRdb's version includes in-frame clones alone and lacks a portion of them. Among about 120,000 clones listed, roughly 90% were seen once. The starting material was peripheral blood, obtained on day 0 of AZD1222 vaccination. These receptors all stem from an adult in good health.

The genes are TRBV5-1 and TRBJ2-7, with D possibly being TRBD1 (6 bases). Looked up from germline, CDR1 is SGHRS and CDR2 is YFSETQ. This CDR3 comprises 16 residues. Deletions cut 1 base from V and 4 bases from J, with 18 bases between. The CDR3, as DNA: TGCGCCAGCAGCTTGACGCCCAGGGGAGTACGGTACGAGCAGTACTTC. This gives the protein CASSLTPRGVRYEQYF.

The J gene is TRBJ1-6, the V gene TRBV6-4, with 7 bases lining up with TRBD1. Trimming at V came to 6 bases and at J to 6 bases, leaving 23 bases not matched to a gene. Germline lookup yields CDR1 MRHNA and CDR2 SNTAGT. The CDR3 runs 20 residues. The CDR3: CASRWDRHEPKQGGNSPLHF. DNA of the CDR3: TGTGCCAGCAGGTGGGACAGACACGAGCCAAAACAGGGTGGTAATTCACCCCTCCACTTT.

The chain has TRBV19 and TRBJ1-5; D might be TRBD1 (6 bases). CDR3 length: 14 residues. Per the germline V gene, CDR1 is LNHDA and CDR2 is SQIVND (reference sequence). V lost 0 bases and J 4 bases, leaving 7 bases between the germline ends. CDR3 DNA: TGTGCCAGTAGTATAGAACAGGGAAATCAGCCCCAGCATTTT. It encodes CASSIEQGNQPQHF.

The chain links TRBV6-1 to TRBJ1-5, with 8 bases that match TRBD1. The CDR3 is 17 residues long. Germline lookup yields CDR1 MNHNS and CDR2 SASEGT. Trimming cost V 4 bases and J 1 base; bases outside gene matches: 9. CDR3 amino acids: CASSAGGARKSNQPQHF. The CDR3, as DNA: TGTGCCAGCAGTGCAGGGGGCGCACGGAAAAGCAATCAGCCCCAGCATTTT.

The chain couples TRBV7-8 to TRBJ2-3, with a tentative D call TRBD2 (6 bases). This CDR3 region has 14 residues. Germline loops: CDR1 SGHVS, CDR2 FQNEAQ. Trimming cost V 0 bases and J 6 bases, with 10 bases left between them. The CDR3 loop reads CASSLARGGDTQYF. For the CDR3, the DNA is TGTGCCAGCAGCTTAGCGCGGGGCGGGGATACGCAGTATTTT.

V is TRBV7-2 and J is TRBJ2-3; D not certain. Trimming removed 5 bases from V and 1 base from J, with 13 bases in between. CDR3 length: 15 amino acids. Germline V CDR1 and CDR2: SGHTA, FQGNSA. As DNA, the CDR3 is TGTGCCAGCAGCCTTTCCGGGTGGGGCACAGATACGCAGTATTTT. It is translated as CASSLSGWGTDTQYF.

V gene TRBV19 combines with J gene TRBJ2-4; a possible D gene is TRBD1 (6 bases). CDR3 length: 15 amino acids. Per the germline V gene, CDR1 is LNHDA and CDR2 is SQIVND (reference sequence). V shed 5 bases and J shed 2 bases, with 13 bases lying between them. In nucleotides, the CDR3 is TGTGCCAGTAGTCCGAACAGGGAATCCAAAAACATTCAGTACTTC. Protein product: CASSPNRESKNIQYF.

This chain uses TRBV12-5 with TRBJ1-5; D ambiguous. Germline CDR1 reads LGHNT; CDR2 reads FRNRAP. The V end was cut by 2 bases, the J end by 13 bases, with 12 bases between. CDR3 length equals 12 residues. The CDR3 is CASGLMSSQQHF. CDR3 coding DNA: TGTGCTAGTGGTTTGATGAGCAGCCAACAGCATTTT.

This sequence joins TRBV6-5 and TRBJ2-7; 7 positions match TRBD2. CDR1 is MNHEY and CDR2 is SVGAGI in the germline V gene. The ends lost 6 bases at V and 2 bases at J; junction bases unmatched: 4. This CDR3 contains 13 residues. CDR3 amino acids: CASRRGTTYEQYF. The CDR3 DNA sequence: TGTGCCAGCAGACGGGGGACTACCTACGAGCAGTACTTC.

This chain uses TRBV11-2 with TRBJ2-4; D unclear. This CDR3 is built from 13 residues. Trimming took off 6 bases at V and 9 bases at J, with 15 bases between the two ends. Germline-derived CDR1 and CDR2 are SGHAT and FQNNGV. The CDR3 nucleotides read TGTGCCAGCAGTTCGGCCACAGTAGGCATTCAGTACTTC. It specifies CASSSATVGIQYF.

The J gene is TRBJ2-7, the V gene TRBV4-3; D is possibly TRBD2 (6 bases). CDR3 length: 13 amino acids. V was pared by 3 bases and J by 2 bases, with 8 bases between. Germline CDR1 is LGHNA and CDR2 is YSLEER. The CDR3 coding sequence is TGCGCCAGCAGCCATGGGACTGCCTACGAGCAGTACTTC. It specifies CASSHGTAYEQYF.

The chain is built from TRBV28 and TRBJ1-5; no firm D call. Germline V CDR1 and CDR2: MDHEN, SYDVKM. The ends were cut back, 2 bases at V and 4 bases at J, with 9 bases in the middle. The CDR3 contains 14 residues. The CDR3 sequence is CASSLRQNNQPQHF. The CDR3 coding sequence is TGTGCCAGCAGTTTACGGCAGAATAATCAGCCCCAGCATTTT.

This clone is a singleton in its sample. J is TRBJ2-5 and V is TRBV5-4; 12 bases align to TRBD1. The germline gives CDR1 SGHNT, CDR2 YYREEE (reference sequence). This CDR3 has 16 residues. V lost 4 bases and J lost 5; bases outside the gene matches: 9. This chain's CDR3 is CASSPWDRGLGETQYF. CDR3 nucleotides: TGTGCCAGCAGCCCCTGGGACAGGGGGCTGGGGGAGACCCAGTACTTC.

This rearrangement joins TRBV19 to TRBJ1-5; D is uncertain. Germline V gene data show CDR1 as LNHDA and CDR2 as SQIVND (reference sequence). V was cut by 4 bases and J by 1 base, with 2 bases left in between. The CDR3 runs 12 residues. The CDR3, as DNA: TGTGCCAGTAGTAGGAGCAATCAGCCCCAGCATTTT. It yields the protein CASSRSNQPQHF.